This T cell receptor beta chain was captured in a study of CD8+ T cells in alopecia areata. Study details: Scalp area affected, as a percentage, set the severity score of treated patients. General study results and limits: While tofacitinib was given, many expanded lesional clones persisted in scalp and blood. Alopecia totalis/universalis scalp especially showed more expanded CD8+ clones than normal scalp.

The CDR3 totals 13 residues. J gave up 6 bases and V 1 base, and 3 bases lay outside the gene matches. Germline assignment: CDR1 SQVTM and CDR2 ANQGSEA. The authors extracted RNA and reverse transcribed it into cDNA as the sequencing template. Profiled with immunoSEQ multiplex PCR; TCRdb holds only in-frame clones, not every one. The table shows 150,000 or so clones, with less than 75% occurring only once. This clone was observed a handful of times. The antigen remains undetermined. The sample's treatment: oral pan-JAK inhibitor, 5-10 mg twice daily. The sample consisted of CD4+ T cells sorted from blood, taken at approximately week 56, from a patient treated with tofacitinib. The clonotype originates from a human donor with alopecia areata. The chain combines TRBV29-1 with TRBJ2-7; TRBD1 matches 10 bases. As DNA, the CDR3 is TGCAGCGTTGAAGGGACAGGGGGAGGCGAGCAGTACTTC. It codes for CSVEGTGGGEQYF.